This is a list of T cell receptor beta chains from one sample in a study of CD8 T cells in ankylosing spondylitis. TCRdb redid the calling of the 5' RACE reads with MiXCR, one entry per CDR3 protein. The table lists a few hundred thousand distinct CDR3 sequences, around 24% of them singletons, with approximately 15% in the top ten. Sequencing was done on a sample of blood, either unsorted or a sorted T cell fraction (not recorded which). The receptor set was obtained from a male donor with ankylosing spondylitis. CDR3s include the opening cysteine and the closing phenylalanine or tryptophan. A D gene is named only where the DNA matches it firmly. A clone size is listed for some rows: how often the clone was seen (once, few, many), or a class if it is expanded.

j_gene: TRBJ2-2
d_gene: .
abundance: few
v_gene: TRBV24-1
CDR3nt: TGTGCCACCAGTGGCCGCCAAACGAACACCGGGGAGCTGTTTTTT
CDR3aa: CATSGRQTNTGELFF

j_gene: TRBJ2-7
d_gene: .
abundance: .
v_gene: TRBV3-1
CDR3nt: TGTGCCAGCACCTACACAGGGGGGGAGTCCTACGAGCAGTACTTC
CDR3aa: CASTYTGGESYEQYF

j_gene: TRBJ2-3
d_gene: .
abundance: few
v_gene: TRBV12-3/TRBV12-4
CDR3nt: TGTGCCAGCAAGCCCCGGCAGAGCACAGATACGCAGTATTTT
CDR3aa: CASKPRQSTDTQYF

j_gene: TRBJ1-2
d_gene: .
abundance: few
v_gene: TRBV27
CDR3nt: TGTGCCAGCAGTTTAAATAGGAACTATGGCTACACCTTC
CDR3aa: CASSLNRNYGYTF

j_gene: TRBJ2-5
d_gene: .
abundance: few
v_gene: TRBV20-1
CDR3nt: TGCAGTGCTAGCGGGCCGAGGGGCCGAGAGGAGACCCAGTACTTC
CDR3aa: CSASGPRGREETQYF

j_gene: TRBJ2-3
d_gene: .
abundance: few
v_gene: TRBV24-1
CDR3nt: TGTGCCACCAGTGATTTTCCTCGGGCTAGCACAGATACGCAGTATTTT
CDR3aa: CATSDFPRASTDTQYF

j_gene: TRBJ2-1
d_gene: .
abundance: few
v_gene: TRBV6-1
CDR3nt: TGTGCCAGCAAGGAAGGAGGGATCAATGAGCAGTTCTTC
CDR3aa: CASKEGGINEQFF

j_gene: TRBJ1-4
d_gene: .
abundance: .
v_gene: TRBV12-3/TRBV12-4
CDR3nt: TGTGCCAGCAGGGGACGGGGGCATGAAAAACTGTTTTTT
CDR3aa: CASRGRGHEKLFF

j_gene: TRBJ1-5
d_gene: TRBD1
abundance: .
v_gene: TRBV30
CDR3nt: TGTGCCTGGGGCCCGGGACAGAATCAGCCCCAGCATTTT
CDR3aa: CAWGPGQNQPQHF

j_gene: TRBJ2-1
d_gene: .
abundance: few
v_gene: TRBV18
CDR3nt: TGTGCCAGCTCACAGCAGGGGTCGCTACGAAATGAGCAGTTCTTC
CDR3aa: CASSQQGSLRNEQFF

j_gene: TRBJ2-5
d_gene: .
abundance: few
v_gene: TRBV6-1
CDR3nt: TGTGCCAGCAGCCCTTCCTCAGTAAAAGAGACCCAGTACTTC
CDR3aa: CASSPSSVKETQYF

j_gene: TRBJ2-1
d_gene: .
abundance: .
v_gene: TRBV24-1
CDR3nt: TGTGCCACAAGTCCGGGACATCCCTACAATGAGCAGTTCTTC
CDR3aa: CATSPGHPYNEQFF

j_gene: TRBJ1-4
d_gene: .
abundance: few
v_gene: TRBV28
CDR3nt: TGTGCCAGCAGCCGCGGTGTGGTTGAAAAACTGTTTTTT
CDR3aa: CASSRGVVEKLFF

j_gene: TRBJ2-2
d_gene: TRBD1
abundance: .
v_gene: TRBV29-1
CDR3nt: TGCAGCGTTACCGGGACAGGGGGTACCGGGGAGCTGGTTTTT
CDR3aa: CSVTGTGGTGELVF

j_gene: TRBJ1-4
d_gene: TRBD1
abundance: .
v_gene: TRBV27
CDR3nt: TGTGCCAGCAGACCAAGGACAGGGGGACGGGAAAAACTGTTTTTT
CDR3aa: CASRPRTGGREKLFF

j_gene: TRBJ2-3
d_gene: TRBD2
abundance: .
v_gene: TRBV7-2
CDR3nt: TGTGCCAGCAGCCTCGAGGGCGGGAGAGGCACAGATACGCAGTATTTT
CDR3aa: CASSLEGGRGTDTQYF

j_gene: TRBJ2-7
d_gene: .
abundance: .
v_gene: TRBV21-1
CDR3nt: TGTGCCAGCAGCAAAAGCAGGGCAGCCGAGCAGTACTTC
CDR3aa: CASSKSRAAEQYF

j_gene: TRBJ2-2
d_gene: TRBD1
abundance: few
v_gene: TRBV12-3/TRBV12-4
CDR3nt: TGTGCCAGCAGCCCTACCAGACAGGGCGTTGGGGAGCTGTTTTTT
CDR3aa: CASSPTRQGVGELFF

j_gene: TRBJ1-5
d_gene: .
abundance: many
v_gene: TRBV7-2
CDR3nt: TGTGCCAGCAGTTTAGTGGGAGGGAGCAATCAGCCCCAGCATTTT
CDR3aa: CASSLVGGSNQPQHF

j_gene: TRBJ2-1
d_gene: TRBD2
abundance: .
v_gene: TRBV24-1
CDR3nt: TGTGCCACCAGCGATGGAAGGACTAGCGGACCCTACAATGAGCAGTTCTTC
CDR3aa: CATSDGRTSGPYNEQFF

j_gene: TRBJ1-4
d_gene: .
abundance: .
v_gene: TRBV14
CDR3nt: TGTGCCAGCAGCCGCGACAGGTCGGCGAGTGAAAAACTGTTTTTT
CDR3aa: CASSRDRSASEKLFF

j_gene: TRBJ2-2
d_gene: TRBD2
abundance: few
v_gene: TRBV20-1
CDR3nt: TGCAGTGCCTCGACTAGCGGACCGAACACCGGGGAGCTGTTTTTT
CDR3aa: CSASTSGPNTGELFF

j_gene: TRBJ2-1
d_gene: TRBD2
abundance: few
v_gene: TRBV12-3/TRBV12-4
CDR3nt: TGTGCCAGCAGTTTAGCTTTAGCGGGGAATGAGCAGTTCTTC
CDR3aa: CASSLALAGNEQFF

j_gene: TRBJ1-3
d_gene: TRBD1
abundance: .
v_gene: TRBV7-2
CDR3nt: TGTGCCAGCAGATTAGGGCCGACAGGGTACGGAAACACCATATATTTT
CDR3aa: CASRLGPTGYGNTIYF

j_gene: TRBJ2-3
d_gene: .
abundance: .
v_gene: TRBV7-3
CDR3nt: TGTGCCAGCAGCTTAGGGACTTTCACAGATACGCAGTATTTT
CDR3aa: CASSLGTFTDTQYF

j_gene: TRBJ2-2
d_gene: .
abundance: few
v_gene: TRBV7-2
CDR3nt: TGTGCCAGCAGCTTGATGGCGCCAGGATCCACCGGGGAGCTGTTTTTT
CDR3aa: CASSLMAPGSTGELFF

j_gene: TRBJ1-1
d_gene: .
abundance: few
v_gene: TRBV10-3
CDR3nt: TGTGCCATCAGTGAGTTTGACCCACAGGACGCTTTCTTT
CDR3aa: CAISEFDPQDAFF

j_gene: TRBJ2-5
d_gene: .
abundance: .
v_gene: TRBV11-3
CDR3nt: TGTGCCAGCAGCTTAGGCCCAGGGGTGAAGACCCAGTACTTC
CDR3aa: CASSLGPGVKTQYF

j_gene: TRBJ1-1
d_gene: .
abundance: .
v_gene: TRBV7-9
CDR3nt: TGTGCCAGCAGCAACACAGGTGAAGCTTTCTTT
CDR3aa: CASSNTGEAFF

j_gene: TRBJ1-2
d_gene: TRBD1
abundance: .
v_gene: TRBV15
CDR3nt: TGTGCCACCAGCCGCCGGACAGGGGGCAACTATGGCTACACCTTC
CDR3aa: CATSRRTGGNYGYTF

j_gene: TRBJ2-1
d_gene: TRBD2
abundance: many
v_gene: TRBV5-1
CDR3nt: TGCGCCAGCAGCCCGAGACTAGCGGGGGGCTACAATGAGCAGTTCTTC
CDR3aa: CASSPRLAGGYNEQFF

j_gene: TRBJ2-4
d_gene: .
abundance: .
v_gene: TRBV5-6
CDR3nt: TGTGCCAGCAGCGGGACGGTAGACCTAGCCAAAAACATTCAGTACTTC
CDR3aa: CASSGTVDLAKNIQYF

j_gene: TRBJ1-1
d_gene: .
abundance: many
v_gene: TRBV7-8
CDR3nt: TGTGCCAGCAGCCCAAACGCGGGACAAAGGGCTTTCTTT
CDR3aa: CASSPNAGQRAFF

j_gene: TRBJ2-7
d_gene: TRBD2
abundance: .
v_gene: TRBV5-1
CDR3nt: TGCGCCAGCAGCTTGGCCCCGGGACTAGCGGGATTAGGCTCCTACGAGCAGTACTTC
CDR3aa: CASSLAPGLAGLGSYEQYF

j_gene: TRBJ2-3
d_gene: .
abundance: few
v_gene: TRBV7-3
CDR3nt: TGTGCCAGCAGCTTAACCCGGGTGCCAGATACGCAGTATTTT
CDR3aa: CASSLTRVPDTQYF

j_gene: TRBJ2-1
d_gene: TRBD2
abundance: few
v_gene: TRBV24-1
CDR3nt: TGTGCCACCAGTGATCCCTTAGCGGGACCTTACAATGAGCAGTTCTTC
CDR3aa: CATSDPLAGPYNEQFF

j_gene: TRBJ1-1
d_gene: .
abundance: few
v_gene: TRBV24-1
CDR3nt: TGTGCCACCAGTGAAGGACGGTTGAAGGACACTGAAGCTTTCTTT
CDR3aa: CATSEGRLKDTEAFF

j_gene: TRBJ2-1
d_gene: .
abundance: few
v_gene: TRBV5-1
CDR3nt: TGCGCCAGCAGCTTCAAGCGGACTGACAATGAGCAGTTCTTC
CDR3aa: CASSFKRTDNEQFF

j_gene: TRBJ2-7
d_gene: TRBD2
abundance: .
v_gene: TRBV20-1
CDR3nt: TGCAGTGCTAGTCTGGCCGGGACTAGCGGAACCTACGAGCAGTACTTC
CDR3aa: CSASLAGTSGTYEQYF

j_gene: TRBJ2-7
d_gene: TRBD2
abundance: once
v_gene: TRBV20-1
CDR3nt: TGCAGTGCTAGAGATGGAGCGGGAGGGCCGGGTGAGCAGTACTTC
CDR3aa: CSARDGAGGPGEQYF

j_gene: TRBJ1-1
d_gene: .
abundance: few
v_gene: TRBV20-1
CDR3nt: TGCAGTGCTAGAGCTAGAGTGAGGGTGAACACTGAAGCTTTCTTT
CDR3aa: CSARARVRVNTEAFF

j_gene: TRBJ2-3
d_gene: TRBD2
abundance: .
v_gene: TRBV20-1
CDR3nt: TGCAGTGCTACCTTAACGCGGGAGGGTTGGGGTACGCAGTATTTT
CDR3aa: CSATLTREGWGTQYF

j_gene: TRBJ2-5
d_gene: TRBD2
abundance: .
v_gene: TRBV6-1
CDR3nt: TGTGCCAGCAGTGAGACTAGCGGGTTGAGGGAGACCCAGTACTTC
CDR3aa: CASSETSGLRETQYF

j_gene: TRBJ2-1
d_gene: TRBD1
abundance: few
v_gene: TRBV19
CDR3nt: TGTGCCAGTAGTATAGGGGGACAGGCCTCCTACAATGAGCAGTTCTTC
CDR3aa: CASSIGGQASYNEQFF

j_gene: TRBJ1-3
d_gene: .
abundance: few
v_gene: TRBV27
CDR3nt: TGTGCCAGCAGTTTGGTCTACTCCTCTGGAAACACCATATATTTT
CDR3aa: CASSLVYSSGNTIYF

j_gene: TRBJ1-1
d_gene: .
abundance: .
v_gene: TRBV28
CDR3nt: TGTGCCAGCAGTCCCGGGACTCGGGTAGCTTTCTTT
CDR3aa: CASSPGTRVAFF

j_gene: TRBJ2-7
d_gene: .
abundance: many
v_gene: TRBV29-1
CDR3nt: TGCAGCGGGGTACTAGCACAACATGGCGAGCAGTACTTC
CDR3aa: CSGVLAQHGEQYF

j_gene: TRBJ1-1
d_gene: .
abundance: .
v_gene: TRBV12-3/TRBV12-4
CDR3nt: TGTGCCAGCAGTCAGAGGTTGAACACTGAAGCTTTCTTT
CDR3aa: CASSQRLNTEAFF

j_gene: TRBJ2-6
d_gene: .
abundance: .
v_gene: TRBV4-3
CDR3nt: TGCGCCAGCAGCCAAGCAGGATTCCTCTCAGAGGCCAACGTCCTGACTTTC
CDR3aa: CASSQAGFLSEANVLTF

j_gene: TRBJ1-5
d_gene: .
abundance: .
v_gene: TRBV19
CDR3nt: TGTGCCAGTAGTATACTGGTAGGGCCCCAGCATTTT
CDR3aa: CASSILVGPQHF

j_gene: TRBJ2-3
d_gene: .
abundance: .
v_gene: TRBV6-1
CDR3nt: TGTGCCAGCAGTCGAAACCAGCAGGGTGGTACGCAGTATTTT
CDR3aa: CASSRNQQGGTQYF

j_gene: TRBJ2-4
d_gene: TRBD1
abundance: few
v_gene: TRBV11-1
CDR3nt: TGTGCCAGCAGCTTACCGGGGACAGGAGGGGACGGAGGTCACCAAAACATTCAGTACTTC
CDR3aa: CASSLPGTGGDGGHQNIQYF

j_gene: TRBJ1-1
d_gene: .
abundance: few
v_gene: TRBV12-3/TRBV12-4
CDR3nt: TGTGCCAGCAGTTTTGGAAGGGGGACGAACACTGAAGCTTTCTTT
CDR3aa: CASSFGRGTNTEAFF

j_gene: TRBJ2-1
d_gene: TRBD1
abundance: few
v_gene: TRBV28
CDR3nt: TGTGCCAGTCAGGGGTTCTCGACAGGGGCCGCTTACAATGAGCAGTTCTTC
CDR3aa: CASQGFSTGAAYNEQFF

j_gene: TRBJ2-5
d_gene: TRBD2
abundance: few
v_gene: TRBV5-1
CDR3nt: TGCGCCAGCAGGGCTCGGACTAGCGGGCTTGCAACGGAGACCCAGTACTTC
CDR3aa: CASRARTSGLATETQYF

j_gene: TRBJ1-1
d_gene: .
abundance: few
v_gene: TRBV5-1
CDR3nt: TGCGCCAGCAGCTCAACAGGGTTGGGCACTGAAGCTTTCTTT
CDR3aa: CASSSTGLGTEAFF

j_gene: TRBJ2-2
d_gene: TRBD2
abundance: few
v_gene: TRBV3-1
CDR3nt: TGTGCCAGCAGCCAAGATTCTAGCGGATACACCGGGGAGCTGTTTTTT
CDR3aa: CASSQDSSGYTGELFF

j_gene: TRBJ1-1
d_gene: TRBD1
abundance: .
v_gene: TRBV20-1
CDR3nt: TGCAGTGCCCCACCGTGGGGACAGGCGCTTAACACTGAAGCTTTCTTT
CDR3aa: CSAPPWGQALNTEAFF